A single sample gave rise to the 29 T cell receptor beta chains below, sequenced in a study of neoadjuvant anti-PD-1 for oral cavity cancer. The method was immunoSEQ multiplex PCR; TCRdb's version includes in-frame clones alone and lacks a portion of them. Of several thousand clones listed, 45% are singletons. Source: tumor tissue, taken before nivolumab (anti-PD-1) treatment. These receptors were obtained from a person aged 40-85 years with oral cavity squamous cell carcinoma.

This chain uses TRBV9 with TRBJ2-6, with D perhaps matching TRBD1 or TRBD2 (5 bases each). V lost 0 bases and J lost 2, with 12 bases in between. There are 17 residues in the CDR3. The germline gives CDR1 SGDLS, CDR2 YYNGEE. CDR3 in amino acids: CASSVVLGAAGANVLTF. Here the CDR3 DNA reads TGTGCCAGCAGCGTAGTCCTCGGGGCGGCTGGGGCCAACGTCCTGACTTTC.

The chain links TRBV19 to TRBJ1-2; no definite D call. Germline values: CDR1 LNHDA, CDR2 SQIVND (reference sequence). The CDR3 consists of 15 residues. Deletions cut 4 bases from V and 2 bases from J, with 14 bases between. Here the CDR3 DNA reads TGTGCCAGTAGTACCCTCGGCGGCGGCAACTATGGCTACACCTTC. As protein: CASSTLGGGNYGYTF.

This clone was found a few times. This sequence joins TRBV19 and TRBJ1-1; 8 positions agree with TRBD1. The germline gives CDR1 LNHDA, CDR2 SQIVND (reference sequence). The length of the CDR3 is 15 residues. Trimming cost V 3 bases and J 3 bases; bases outside gene matches: 6. CDR3: CASSISDRDDTEAFF. The CDR3 DNA reads as TGTGCCAGTAGTATTTCGGACAGGGACGACACTGAAGCTTTCTTT.

The rearrangement links TRBV21-1 to TRBJ2-7. TRBV21-1 is labeled a pseudogene. This CDR3 region has 10 residues. The CDR3 sequence: CAITLPEQYF. The CDR3 region has the DNA TGTGCCATCACACTGCCCGAGCAGTACTTC.

The chain uses TRBV6-5 and TRBJ2-7; 14 nucleotides match TRBD2. Trimming at V came to 4 bases and at J to 4 bases, leaving 6 bases not matched to a gene. CDR1 MNHEY and CDR2 SVGAGI come from the germline V gene. This CDR3 is built from 16 residues. CDR3 region: CASSSLTSGGAYEQYF. The CDR3, as DNA: TGTGCCAGCAGTTCCTTGACTAGCGGGGGGGCTTACGAGCAGTACTTC.

This chain connects TRBV10-3 to TRBJ2-6; D is uncertain. Germline V gives CDR1 ENHRY, CDR2 SYGVKD. The CDR3 has 17 residues. With 0 bases removed from V and 2 bases from J, the gap between germline ends came to 11 bases. The CDR3 here is CAISESPGQAGANVLTF. CDR3 nucleotides: TGTGCCATCAGTGAGTCCCCAGGCCAGGCTGGGGCCAACGTCCTGACTTTC.

This clone was observed a handful of times. The J gene is TRBJ2-5, the V gene TRBV19; possible D gene TRBD2, 6 bases. CDR1 and CDR2 from the germline V gene are LNHDA and SQIVND (reference sequence). Trimming cost V 7 bases and J 5 bases, with 14 bases left between them. The CDR3 loop spans 13 amino acids. Written as DNA, the CDR3 is TGTGCCAGTACCTCAGGAGGGTATGAGACCCAGTACTTC. Translation gives CASTSGGYETQYF.

There are a few counts of this clone. For the CDR3, the DNA is TGTGCCAGCAGCTTAATCGGGGGGTCTAACACCGGGGAGCTGTTTTTT. Its protein product is CASSLIGGSNTGELFF. V usage is TRBV7-6 and J usage is TRBJ2-2, with 7 bases that match TRBD2. Trimming at V came to 2 bases and at J to 2 bases, leaving 5 bases not matched to a gene. Germline CDR1 SGHVS, CDR2 FNYEAQ. This CDR3 has 16 residues.

This rearrangement joins TRBV19 to TRBJ1-5; D is undetermined. CDR3 length equals 18 residues. Trimming took off 5 bases at V and 4 bases at J, with 24 bases between the two ends. Germline V gene sequence: CDR1 LNHDA, CDR2 SQIVND (reference sequence). The CDR3: CASSVGEVYRLGNQPQHF. In DNA form, the CDR3 reads TGTGCCAGTAGTGTCGGGGAGGTTTATCGGTTAGGGAATCAGCCCCAGCATTTT.

This clone was detected a few times. The chain employs TRBV9 and TRBJ1-6, with D tentatively TRBD1 (5 bases). The CDR3 spans 13 residues. V lost 5 bases, J lost 7 bases, and 10 bases lay in between. CDR1 and CDR2 from the germline V gene are SGDLS and YYNGEE. As DNA, the CDR3 is TGTGCCAGCAGTGGGGGACTGAATTCACCCCTCCACTTT. Translation: CASSGGLNSPLHF.

This clone came up a few times. The chain couples TRBV5-4 to TRBJ1-1; maybe TRBD1 (5 bases). The CDR3 loop spans 14 amino acids. The V and J ends lost 0 bases and 7 bases respectively, with 13 bases between them. Germline CDR1 reads SGHNT; CDR2 reads YYREEE (reference sequence). DNA of the CDR3: TGTGCCAGCAGCTTGGAAGGGACCTATAGTGAAGCTTTCTTT. This codes for CASSLEGTYSEAFF.

This clone was counted only a few times. This rearrangement joins TRBV14 to TRBJ1-2, with D unclear. V was cut by 2 bases and J by 2 bases, with 12 bases left in between. Germline CDR1 is SGHDN and CDR2 is FVKESK. The CDR3 runs to 15 residues. The CDR3 sequence: CASSQIANRNYGYTF. In nucleotides, the CDR3 is TGTGCCAGCAGCCAAATCGCGAATAGGAACTATGGCTACACCTTC.

This clone was picked up a small number of times. The chain carries TRBV6-5 and TRBJ1-5, with 7 bases matching TRBD1. Trimming removed 6 bases from V and 4 bases from J; junction bases left unmatched: 6. This CDR3 has 14 residues. CDR1 and CDR2 from the germline V gene are MNHEY and SVGAGI. This CDR3 is CASRRTGRNQPQHF. CDR3 nucleotides: TGTGCCAGCAGACGGACAGGCAGGAATCAGCCCCAGCATTTT.

The rearrangement uses TRBV7-3 and TRBJ2-6, with 10 bases matching TRBD1. There are 16 residues in the CDR3. CDR1 and CDR2 (germline): SGHTA, FQGTGA. V dropped 2 bases and J dropped 2; count of bases not matched to a gene: 0. The CDR3: CASSLGTGAGANVLTF. CDR3 bases: TGTGCCAGCAGCTTAGGGACAGGGGCTGGGGCCAACGTCCTGACTTTC.

V and J are TRBV19 and TRBJ1-4; D remains ambiguous. Trimming shortened V by 1 base and J by 8 bases, and 17 bases separated the two germline ends. From germline, CDR1 is LNHDA and CDR2 SQIVND (reference sequence). CDR3 size: 16 residues. The CDR3 reads CASSIGTVRDLEKLFF. DNA for the CDR3: TGTGCCAGTAGTATAGGAACGGTTAGGGATTTGGAAAAACTGTTTTTT.

The table lists this clone with a few counts. This chain links TRBV18 with TRBJ1-5, with TRBD1 as a possible D gene (6 bases). This CDR3 has 15 residues. Trimming stripped 3 bases from V and 4 bases from J, with 13 bases between. CDR1 KGHSH and CDR2 LQKENI come from the germline V gene. The CDR3 coding sequence is TGTGCCAGCTCACCGTTCGGGCAGGGGAATCAGCCCCAGCATTTT. This gives the protein CASSPFGQGNQPQHF.

The table lists this clone with a few counts. The rearrangement links TRBV5-6 to TRBJ2-2; D call uncertain. Germline V lookup: CDR1 SGHDT, CDR2 YYEEEE. The ends were cut back, 1 base at V and 9 bases at J, with 10 bases in the middle. There are 13 residues in the CDR3. The CDR3 DNA is TGTGCCAGCAGCTTGCATCTACTCAGGGAGCTGTTTTTT. Its protein product is CASSLHLLRELFF. Full variable domain (missing parts from reference TRBV5-6 and TRBJ2-2): DAGVTQSPTHLIKTRGQQVTLRCSPKSGHDTVSWYQQALGQGPQFIFQYYEEEERQRGNFPDRFSGHQFPNYSSELNVNALLLGDSALYLCASSLHLLRELFFGEGSRLTVL.

The chain carries TRBV7-2 and TRBJ1-3, with D uncertain. In germline, CDR1 is SGHTA, CDR2 FQGNSA. V shed 1 base and J shed 4 bases, with 8 bases lying between them. This CDR3 is built from 14 residues. The CDR3 sequence: CASSLGPGGNTIYF. The CDR3 nucleotides are TGTGCCAGCAGCTTAGGCCCCGGAGGAAACACCATATATTTT.

J is TRBJ1-2 and V is TRBV7-9; no definite D call. Germline V gene lookup returns CDR1 SEHNR and CDR2 FQNEAQ (reference sequence). The CDR3 runs to 13 residues. V gave up 3 bases and J gave up 5 bases, with 10 bases separating them. The CDR3 nucleotides are TGTGCCAGCAGCTTTACGATAGAGTATGGCTACACCTTC. Protein sequence: CASSFTIEYGYTF.

This sequence joins TRBV7-2 and TRBJ1-4; 7 bases map to TRBD1. Germline V gene lookup returns CDR1 SGHTA and CDR2 FQGNSA. CDR3 size: 18 residues. J gave up 0 bases and V 5 bases, and 12 bases lay outside the gene matches. In DNA, the CDR3 is TGTGCCAGCAGCGTTCAAGGGGGCATTTTAGCAACTAATGAAAAACTGTTTTTT. Translated, it gives CASSVQGGILATNEKLFF.

This clone was picked up a small number of times. V is TRBV20-1 and J is TRBJ1-2; no firm D call. The CDR3 totals 11 residues. Trimming removed 1 base from V and 4 bases from J, with 4 bases in between. CDR1 and CDR2 from the germline V gene are DFQATT and SNEGSKA (reference sequence). CDR3 sequence: CSARGSYGYTF. In DNA form, the CDR3 reads TGCAGTGCTAGAGGGTCCTATGGCTACACCTTC.

This rearrangement joins TRBV7-9 to TRBJ1-1, with D uncertain. Germline V gene data show CDR1 as SEHNR and CDR2 as FQNEAQ (reference sequence). Trimming shortened V by 0 bases and J by 0 bases, and 8 bases separated the two germline ends. The CDR3 has 15 residues. In DNA, the CDR3 is TGTGCCAGCAGCTTAGCGTTCGGCATGAACACTGAAGCTTTCTTT. Encoded protein: CASSLAFGMNTEAFF.

The chain recombines TRBV18 with TRBJ2-7, with TRBD1 matching 7 bases. V lost 5 bases to trimming and J lost 3 bases; unmatched junction nucleotides: 7. CDR3 length: 14 amino acids. Germline V gene data show CDR1 as KGHSH and CDR2 as LQKENI. DNA of the CDR3: TGTGCCAGCTCAACTCGACAGGGCTTCTACGAGCAGTACTTC. Its protein is CASSTRQGFYEQYF.

In this sample, this clone turned up a few times. The J gene is TRBJ1-1, the V gene TRBV6-4; D gene unclear. The CDR3 loop spans 12 amino acids. The V and J ends lost 6 bases and 10 bases respectively, with 15 bases between them. Germline CDR1 is MRHNA and CDR2 is SNTAGT. The CDR3 spells CASRITPEGAFF. The CDR3 coding sequence is TGTGCCAGCAGAATAACCCCGGAGGGAGCTTTCTTT.

V gene TRBV7-8 combines with J gene TRBJ2-1; D might be TRBD2 (5 bases). The CDR3 sequence is 14 residues long. Germline-derived CDR1 and CDR2 are SGHVS and FQNEAQ. Trimming removed 5 bases at V and 0 bases at J, with 8 bases between. The CDR3 protein is CASSRGSSYNEQFF. The DNA of the CDR3 is TGTGCCAGCAGCCGAGGGAGCTCCTACAATGAGCAGTTCTTC.

The chain is built from TRBV9 and TRBJ2-5; D call uncertain. CDR3 length: 13 amino acids. The germline V gene encodes CDR1 SGDLS and CDR2 YYNGEE. The ends were cut back, 4 bases at V and 2 bases at J, with 9 bases in the middle. This chain's CDR3 is CASSLQSQETQYF. The CDR3 DNA sequence: TGTGCCAGCAGCTTACAGAGTCAAGAGACCCAGTACTTC.

This rearrangement joins TRBV5-1 to TRBJ2-3; the D gene is possibly TRBD1 (5 bases). Germline V lookup: CDR1 SGHRS, CDR2 YFSETQ. V lost 0 bases, J lost 3 bases, and 11 bases lay in between. CDR3 length: 15 amino acids. CDR3 coding DNA: TGCGCCAGCAGCTTGGAGGCCAGGGAAACAGATACGCAGTATTTT. Its protein is CASSLEARETDTQYF.

This clone was observed once. J is TRBJ1-2 and V is TRBV18; 10 nucleotides align to TRBD1. The ends lost 4 bases at V and 6 bases at J; junction bases unmatched: 8. Germline V gene lookup returns CDR1 KGHSH and CDR2 LQKENI. The CDR3 extends over 15 amino acids. CDR3 protein: CASSLLGQGTDGYTF. The CDR3, as DNA: TGTGCCAGCTCACTCTTGGGACAGGGGACGGATGGCTACACCTTC. The complete variable domain, with remaining parts taken from reference TRBV18 and TRBJ1-2, reads NAGVMQNPRHLVRRRGQEARLRCSPMKGHSHVYWYRQLPEEGLKFMVYLQKENIIDESGMPKERFSAEFPKEGPSILRIQQVVRGDSAAYFCASSLLGQGTDGYTFGSGTRLTVV.

This clone qualifies as medium-sized. The genes are TRBV2 and TRBJ1-1; D uncertain. This CDR3 comprises 12 residues. V was clipped by 6 bases and J by 8 bases, with 13 bases between them. Germline lookup yields CDR1 SNHLY and CDR2 FYNNEI. CDR3 region: CASRMQDSEAFF. Here the CDR3 DNA reads TGTGCCAGCAGGATGCAGGATTCAGAAGCTTTCTTT.